This passage covers 5 T cell receptor beta chains from one sample sequenced in a study of T-cell memory formation after mild COVID-19 (dated by TCRdb to about 2021). Libraries were made using 5' RACE. Sequencer: Illumina NovaSeq 6000. TCRdb reran the public reads through fastp at Q25 and MiXCR, keeping productive beta chains. Entries are consolidated by CDR3 protein sequence, retaining the most common genes and DNA. The sample table shows hundreds of thousands of distinct CDR3 sequences, and more than 15% are seen once. The top ten clones comprise more than 10% of the sample. Sequencing was performed on PBMCs or a T cell subset sorted from them (not recorded which). The receptors were sampled from an adult woman who had mild COVID-19 (a few samples of this study predate the infection). The sample titles of this study are shuffled in the database, so cell type and time point are left out; the donor was told from shared clones.

This clonotype was detected ten times or more. The chain couples TRBV12-3 or TRBV12-4 to TRBJ2-5; D may be TRBD2 (5 bases). This CDR3 has 12 amino acids. Between the trimmed V and J ends, which lost 8 bases and 7 bases, there was a span of 14 bases. CDR3 protein: CASSGPSGTQYF. CDR3 DNA sequence: TGTGCCAGCTCCGGACCGAGCGGGACCCAGTACTTC.

The chain links TRBV11-3 to TRBJ2-1; a possible D gene is TRBD2 (5 bases). The CDR3 length is 17 residues. V shed 2 bases and J shed 7 bases, with 21 bases lying between them. The germline V gene has CDR1 SGHNT and CDR2 YENEEA. CDR3 nucleotide sequence: TGTGCCAGCAGCTTACCCCCTTCGGGGAGAGGACTGAATGAGCAGTTCTTC. Translating gives CASSLPPSGRGLNEQFF. The whole variable domain, remainder taken from reference TRBV11-3 and TRBJ2-1, is EAGVVQSPRYKIIEKKQPVAFWCNPISGHNTLYWYLQNLGQGPELLIRYENEEAVDDSQLPKDRFSAERLKGVDSTLKIQPAELGDSAVYLCASSLPPSGRGLNEQFFGPGTRLTVL.

Written as DNA, the CDR3 is TGCAGTGCTAGCGGGGGGGCTCTATACAATGAGCAGTTCTTC. Amino acid sequence: CSASGGALYNEQFF. The genes are TRBV20-1 and TRBJ2-1; 8 bases fit TRBD2. Losses at the gene ends were 3 bases for V and 4 bases for J; bases not matched to a gene: 5. The CDR3 sequence is 14 residues long. Per germline, CDR1 DFQATT and CDR2 SNEGSKA (reference sequence).

This clonotype was seen a handful of times. V and J are TRBV5-1 and TRBJ2-5; TRBD1 matches at 9 bases. The length of the CDR3 is 15 residues. Germline CDR1 SGHRS, CDR2 YFSETQ. V gave up 4 bases and J gave up 3 bases; unmatched junction bases: 7. Here the CDR3 reads CASSAGQGVEETQYF. The CDR3, as DNA: TGCGCCAGCAGCGCGGGACAGGGAGTAGAAGAGACCCAGTACTTC.

The chain combines TRBV5-6 with TRBJ1-5, with D tentatively TRBD1 (5 bases). The CDR3 is 16 residues long. Germline V gives CDR1 SGHDT, CDR2 YYEEEE. Trimming left V 0 bases short and J 2 bases short, with 12 bases between. The CDR3 DNA reads as TGTGCCAGCAGCTTGGCGCCTGGGACGGGCAATCAGCCCCAGCATTTT. Translation: CASSLAPGTGNQPQHF. Using reference TRBV5-6 and TRBJ1-5 for the parts outside the CDR3, the full variable domain is DAGVTQSPTHLIKTRGQQVTLRCSPKSGHDTVSWYQQALGQGPQFIFQYYEEEERQRGNFPDRFSGHQFPNYSSELNVNALLLGDSALYLCASSLAPGTGNQPQHFGDGTRLSIL.